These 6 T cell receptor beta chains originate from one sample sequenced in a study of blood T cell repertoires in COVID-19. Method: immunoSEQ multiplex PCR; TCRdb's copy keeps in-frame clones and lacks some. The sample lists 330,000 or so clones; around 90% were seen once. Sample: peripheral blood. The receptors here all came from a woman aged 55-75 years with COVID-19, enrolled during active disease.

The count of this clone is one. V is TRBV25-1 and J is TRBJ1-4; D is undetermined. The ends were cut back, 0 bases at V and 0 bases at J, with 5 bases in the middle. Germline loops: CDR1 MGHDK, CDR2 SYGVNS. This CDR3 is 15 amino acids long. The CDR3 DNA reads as TGTGCCAGCAGTGAATACCCTTCAACTAATGAAAAACTGTTTTTT. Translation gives CASSEYPSTNEKLFF.

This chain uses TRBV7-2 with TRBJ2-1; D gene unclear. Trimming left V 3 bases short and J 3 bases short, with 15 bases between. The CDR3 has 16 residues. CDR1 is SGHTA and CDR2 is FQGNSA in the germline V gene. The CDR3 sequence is CASSFTLKTHYNEQFF. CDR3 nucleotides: TGTGCCAGCAGCTTCACTTTAAAGACACACTACAATGAGCAGTTCTTC.

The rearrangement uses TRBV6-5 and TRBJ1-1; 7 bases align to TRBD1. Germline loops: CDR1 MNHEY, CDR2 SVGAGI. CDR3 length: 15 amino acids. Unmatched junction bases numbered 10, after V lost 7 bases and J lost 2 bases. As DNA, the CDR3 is TGTGCCAGCACTACGACAGGGTGGGGAAACACTGAAGCTTTCTTT. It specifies CASTTTGWGNTEAFF.

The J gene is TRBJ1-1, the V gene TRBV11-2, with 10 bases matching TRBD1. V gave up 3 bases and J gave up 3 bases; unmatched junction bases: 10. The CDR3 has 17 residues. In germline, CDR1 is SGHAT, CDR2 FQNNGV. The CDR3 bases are TGTGCCAGCAGCTTGTCCGGGACAGGGGTTAAATACACTGAAGCTTTCTTT. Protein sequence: CASSLSGTGVKYTEAFF.

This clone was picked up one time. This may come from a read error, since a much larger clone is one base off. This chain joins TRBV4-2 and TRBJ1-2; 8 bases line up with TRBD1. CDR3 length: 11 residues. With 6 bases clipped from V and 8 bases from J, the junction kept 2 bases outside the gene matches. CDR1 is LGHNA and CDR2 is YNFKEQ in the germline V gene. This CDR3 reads CASRTGDGYTF. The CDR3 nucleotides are TGTGCCAGCAGGACAGGGGACGGCTACACCTTC.

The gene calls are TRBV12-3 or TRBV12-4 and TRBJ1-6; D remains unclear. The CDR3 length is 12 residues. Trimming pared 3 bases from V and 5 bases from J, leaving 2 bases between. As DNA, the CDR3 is TGTGCCAGCAGTTTTAATAATTCACCCCTCCACTTT. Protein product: CASSFNNSPLHF.